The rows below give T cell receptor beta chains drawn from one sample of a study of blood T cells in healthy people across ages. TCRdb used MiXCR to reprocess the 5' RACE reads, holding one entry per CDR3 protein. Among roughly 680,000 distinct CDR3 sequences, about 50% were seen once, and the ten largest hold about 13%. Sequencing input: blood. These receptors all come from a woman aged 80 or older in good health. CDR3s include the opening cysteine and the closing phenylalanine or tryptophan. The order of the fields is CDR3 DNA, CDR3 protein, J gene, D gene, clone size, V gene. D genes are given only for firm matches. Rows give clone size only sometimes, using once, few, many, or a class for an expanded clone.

TGTGCCATCAGTGAGTTAAGGGGCCCCACCGAAGTGGGGACCCAGTACTTC | CAISELRGPTEVGTQYF | TRBJ2-5 | NA | NA | TRBV10-3
TGTGCCAGCAGCCTCAACCTCGGCGTCTACAATGAGCAGTTCTTC | CASSLNLGVYNEQFF | TRBJ2-1 | NA | NA | TRBV3-1
TGCGCCAGCCGGGACAATACCCAAGAGGCCCAGTACTTC | CASRDNTQEAQYF | TRBJ2-5 | NA | NA | TRBV5-1
TGTGCCAGCGAAAAAGGGGCTTCCTTGGATACGCAGTATTTT | CASEKGASLDTQYF | TRBJ2-3 | NA | many | TRBV7-2
TGCAGCTCCTACTCGGCCGCCGGTGAGCAGTTCTTC | CSSYSAAGEQFF | TRBJ2-1 | NA | NA | TRBV29-1
TGTGCCAGCAGCTTACAGGGTTTTCGAGATACGCAGTATTTT | CASSLQGFRDTQYF | TRBJ2-3 | NA | many | TRBV7-2
TGTGCCATCAGTGAGTCCGGAGTCGCAGGGGCAATGCAGTTCTTC | CAISESGVAGAMQFF | TRBJ2-1 | NA | many | TRBV10-3
TGTGCCAGCAGCTACAGGGTAGCTAACTATGGCTACACCTTC | CASSYRVANYGYTF | TRBJ1-2 | NA | many | TRBV3-1
TGTGCCATCAGTGAGTCGACTCGAAGCACCGGGGAGCTGTTTTTT | CAISESTRSTGELFF | TRBJ2-2 | NA | NA | TRBV10-3
TGTGCCAGCAGCCAAGGGACATACAATGAGCAGTTCTTC | CASSQGTYNEQFF | TRBJ2-1 | NA | many | TRBV14
TGTGCCAGCAGTAGATTCACAGGGATGTCGATTGATACGCAGTATTTT | CASSRFTGMSIDTQYF | TRBJ2-3 | NA | NA | TRBV27
TGCAGTCTGCGAGGCAGGGGAACAGATACGCAGTATTTT | CSLRGRGTDTQYF | TRBJ2-3 | NA | NA | TRBV20-1
TGTGCCAGCAGCCTTATCGCGACTAGCGGGGCCTACGAGCAGTACTTC | CASSLIATSGAYEQYF | TRBJ2-7 | TRBD2 | NA | TRBV4-2
TGCAGTGCTAGGGTCGATTCGAGTTTTTATGGCTACACCTTC | CSARVDSSFYGYTF | TRBJ1-2 | NA | many | TRBV20-1
TGCGCCAGCAGCCTTTCGACGGATAGGAACACTGAAGCTTTCTTT | CASSLSTDRNTEAFF | TRBJ1-1 | NA | NA | TRBV5-1
TGCAGTGCTAGTAAACAGGGGGTCTACGAGCAGTTCTTC | CSASKQGVYEQFF | TRBJ2-1 | TRBD1 | NA | TRBV20-1
TGTGCCAGCAGATATAAGACAGCTGGGGCCAACGTCCTGACTTTC | CASRYKTAGANVLTF | TRBJ2-6 | NA | NA | TRBV12-3/TRBV12-4
TGTGCCAGCAGTTCCCCCGGGACTAGCGGGAGAGTGTTTGAGTTCTTC | CASSSPGTSGRVFEFF | TRBJ2-1 | TRBD2 | NA | TRBV27
TGCAGTGCTAGAAGTGTGGGGGATGAGCAGTTCTTC | CSARSVGDEQFF | TRBJ2-1 | NA | NA | TRBV20-1
TGTGCCAGCAGCCAAGAGGGCGTGGGGGCGAGTTACTATGGCTACACCTTC | CASSQEGVGASYYGYTF | TRBJ1-2 | NA | many | TRBV4-2
TGTGCCAGCAGTCCCCAGGGTTCAGAAAAACTGTTTTTT | CASSPQGSEKLFF | TRBJ1-4 | NA | NA | TRBV12-3/TRBV12-4
TGCGCCAGCAGCTTGGACGGGATGGGGGCTCAGCCCCAGCATTTT | CASSLDGMGAQPQHF | TRBJ1-5 | NA | few | TRBV5-1
TGTGCCAGCAGTCTAAGGGACACCGGTGGCGGGAAACTGTTTTTT | CASSLRDTGGGKLFF | TRBJ1-4 | NA | many | TRBV12-3/TRBV12-4
TGTGCCAGCAGTTTACGGCAACCACCCCTCCACTTT | CASSLRQPPLHF | TRBJ1-6 | NA | NA | TRBV12-3/TRBV12-4
TGTGCCAGCTCACTTAGGCTCGCAGCAATAATCTACAATGAGCAGTTCTTC | CASSLRLAAIIYNEQFF | TRBJ2-1 | NA | few | TRBV18
TGCGCCAGCAGCTTGTATGGGACAGGGCAGATAAAGCAGTATTTT | CASSLYGTGQIKQYF | TRBJ2-3 | TRBD1 | NA | TRBV5-1
TGTGCCAGCAGCTTAGTAGTGGGGGATGTTAGTACCGGGGAGCTGTTTTTT | CASSLVVGDVSTGELFF | TRBJ2-2 | NA | NA | TRBV7-2
TGTGCCAGTAGCCCGAGGACTAGCCCCCACACAGATACGCAGTATTTT | CASSPRTSPHTDTQYF | TRBJ2-3 | TRBD2 | NA | TRBV19
TGCAGCGTTGATGGTTACTCGGGGGGCTACACCTTC | CSVDGYSGGYTF | TRBJ1-2 | NA | many | TRBV29-1
TGTGCCAGCAGACAGGGGGCTGAAGCTTTCTTT | CASRQGAEAFF | TRBJ1-1 | TRBD1 | NA | TRBV12-3/TRBV12-4
TGCGCCAGCAGCCAAGATGCCCTCGGACTAGCGGGACGAGGGCCCCGAAGCAATGAGCAGTTCTTC | CASSQDALGLAGRGPRSNEQFF | TRBJ2-1 | TRBD2 | NA | TRBV4-3
TGCGCCAGCAGCGCCTGGCTAGCGGGAGGCTACAATGAGCAGTTCTTC | CASSAWLAGGYNEQFF | TRBJ2-1 | TRBD2 | few | TRBV4-1
TGTGCCAGCAGCACTGCGAATAACTATGGCTACACCTTC | CASSTANNYGYTF | TRBJ1-2 | NA | many | TRBV28
TGTGCCAGCAGCTCTGGACAGGGTAGGGAGACCCAGTACTTC | CASSSGQGRETQYF | TRBJ2-5 | TRBD1 | few | TRBV5-1
TGCGCCAGCGCCTCCGGGCCGCTGAACACTGAAGCTTTCTTT | CASASGPLNTEAFF | TRBJ1-1 | NA | few | TRBV5-1
TGTGCCAGCAGTTACTCGAGAGGAGTCGGCTATGGCTACACCTTC | CASSYSRGVGYGYTF | TRBJ1-2 | NA | many | TRBV6-5
TGTGCCAGCAGCCCTGTCGGGACAGTGCCCTACGAGCAGTACTTC | CASSPVGTVPYEQYF | TRBJ2-7 | TRBD1 | NA | TRBV7-9
TGTGCCAGCAGTTTCGAACAGAGAAACACTGAAGCTTTCTTT | CASSFEQRNTEAFF | TRBJ1-1 | NA | few | TRBV12-3/TRBV12-4
TGTGCCAGCAGTTTTGGTCAAAGGGTCTCCTATAATTCACCCCTCCACTTT | CASSFGQRVSYNSPLHF | TRBJ1-6 | NA | few | TRBV27
TGTGCCAGCAGCTCAACTAACAGGGGAGACTATGGCTACACCTTC | CASSSTNRGDYGYTF | TRBJ1-2 | TRBD1 | NA | TRBV11-2
TGTGCCAGCAGCTTACCGGGAGGCCGGGTATCCTACAATGAGCAGTTCTTC | CASSLPGGRVSYNEQFF | TRBJ2-1 | TRBD2 | NA | TRBV7-9
TGTGCCAGCAGTGACGTTCGGGGGCTGTTGGCCAAAAACATTCAGTACTTC | CASSDVRGLLAKNIQYF | TRBJ2-4 | NA | NA | TRBV2
TGTGCCACCAGCAGTGACAGGTACACAGATACGCAGTATTTT | CATSSDRYTDTQYF | TRBJ2-3 | NA | NA | TRBV15
TGTGCCAGCAGCGGGGGAGGTGGGGTGATATACAATGAGCAGTTCTTC | CASSGGGGVIYNEQFF | TRBJ2-1 | NA | NA | TRBV9
TGTGCCTCCCACGCGCTAGCGGGGGGGACAGATACGCAGTATTTT | CASHALAGGTDTQYF | TRBJ2-3 | TRBD2 | NA | TRBV2
TGTGCCAGCAGTTACTCGAATTCTGGGGGAACCGGGGAGCTGTTTTTT | CASSYSNSGGTGELFF | TRBJ2-2 | NA | few | TRBV6-5
TGTGCCAGCAGCGACCCGGTAGAAGCCTATAATTCACCCCTCCACTTT | CASSDPVEAYNSPLHF | TRBJ1-6 | NA | NA | TRBV11-2
TGCGCCAGCAGCCAAGATATAGGGTACGAGCAGTACTTC | CASSQDIGYEQYF | TRBJ2-7 | NA | NA | TRBV4-1
TGCGCCAGCAGCTTCGAACCATCGAGCGGGAGGCTTTGGTACCAAGAGACCCAGTACTTC | CASSFEPSSGRLWYQETQYF | TRBJ2-5 | TRBD2 | NA | TRBV5-1
TGTGCCAGCAGTACCCCCGTCCAGGGGGCGCGGACTGAAGCTTTCTTT | CASSTPVQGARTEAFF | TRBJ1-1 | TRBD1 | NA | TRBV12-3/TRBV12-4
TGTGCCTGCAGTTTATTACAGGGGAGCACAGATACGCAGTATTTT | CACSLLQGSTDTQYF | TRBJ2-3 | TRBD1 | NA | TRBV28
TGCAGTGCTAGCTACAGGAGCAATTCACCCCTCCACTTT | CSASYRSNSPLHF | TRBJ1-6 | NA | many | TRBV20-1
TGTGCCAGCAGTTTATACCGGCATAAAAACATTCAGTACTTC | CASSLYRHKNIQYF | TRBJ2-4 | NA | many | TRBV28
TGTGCCAGCAGTGACTCCCAGGGATTAGTGGCCCAGTACTTC | CASSDSQGLVAQYF | TRBJ2-5 | NA | many | TRBV6-4
TGCAGTGCTAGGGGCGATGGAGGGCAGACCCAGTACTTC | CSARGDGGQTQYF | TRBJ2-5 | NA | NA | TRBV20-1